The entry below gives a single TCR beta chain sequence along with its context. No base quality information exists; no much larger clone differs at one position. The data were taken from a study of graft-versus-host responses after intestinal transplantation (dated by TCRdb to the early 2020s). Study-wide context: The transplants that recipients received were multivisceral, liver-intestinal, or isolated intestinal. Every recipient was given anti-thymocyte globulin induction, followed by approximately three years of maintenance tacrolimus and steroids. After intestinal transplantation, graft-versus-host and host-versus-graft alloreactive T cell clones were followed in the graft, circulation and bone marrow using bulk TCR-beta CDR3 sequencing. To identify alloreactive clones, pre-transplant mixed lymphocyte reaction products were sequenced and compared with unstimulated pre-transplant donor and recipient T cells. The cohort enrolled about 23 intestinal transplant recipients, one of whom was a retransplant, and a few patients without pretransplant specimens were excluded. A peak of at least 4% donor T cells among recipient peripheral blood mononuclear cells was the definition used for donor T cell macrochimerism. Samples from a few later patients were sequenced in-house on an Illumina MiSeq with MiXCR processing rather than by the commercial service.

Libraries were constructed by the immunoSEQ multiplex PCR assay. For most patients, genomic DNA was isolated using the Qiagen DNeasy Blood and Tissue Kit and was shipped frozen to Adaptive Biotechnologies for TCR sequencing. For most patients, high-throughput TCR-beta CDR3 sequencing of genomic DNA was performed by Adaptive Biotechnologies. The authors' analysis ran thus. TCR sequencing data were retrieved from Adaptive's ImmunoSEQ software for more than 15 patients, whereas a few other patients were processed with MiXCR and VDJtools. CD4 versus CD8 sorting errors were corrected by removing sequences found in both subsets at a frequency ratio below 5:1. CDR3 nucleotide sequences shared by donor and recipient were removed because the origin of these sequences could not be assigned. To count as alloreactive, a clone needed at least 2-fold expansion over unstimulated cells and a minimum CFSE-low frequency of 0.002% (template counts) or 0.001% (read counts). Mappable clones were those detected in sequenced pre-transplant spleen, lymph node, or MLR CFSE-low populations of the donor or recipient. The cumulative frequency of alloreactive clones was calculated as a percentage of all sequences, weighted by copy number. TCRdb obtained this table from immuneACCESS and retained in-frame rearrangements with V and J assigned. These tables miss some clones; where compared with another copy, unresolved V genes account for less than half of the shortfall, and the remainder is unexplained. The D gene and trimming were derived from the DNA, and the V and J assignments and clone size from that table. In all, the sample holds roughly 13,000 clones, and roughly a third of those were seen once. Around 5.7% of the sample rests with the top ten.

In the paper's terms, the time point label means: cells obtained before transplantation from donor or recipient. In the mixed lymphocyte reactions, about 200,000 CFSE-labeled pre-transplant responders were plated with about 200,000 irradiated violet-dye-labeled stimulators and cultured for approximately 6 days. Proliferating CD3+CD4+CFSE-low and CD3+CD8+CFSE-low responder cells were FACS-sorted on a BD Influx sorter after the mixed lymphocyte reaction. Trimming accounts for 5 bases at V and 7 bases at J, while the number of junction bases matched to no gene is 13. The CDR3 holds 15 amino acids from the cysteine to the phenylalanine. The entry retains the CDR3 DNA only, 45 bases that are in frame from base 1. Based on the germline V gene, the CDR1 and CDR2 sequences are LGHNA and YNFKEQ. General conclusions and limits of the study: Peak levels of circulating GvH clones were associated with declines in HvG clones early after transplant. In patients with donor T cell macrochimerism, the allografts had high GvH to HvG T cell clonal ratios. Conclusions were limited by the relatively low number and heterogeneity of intestinal transplant patients. GvH clones were detected in recipient bone marrow, and some of these GvH clones were observed earlier in ileal mucosa or blood, consistent with an intestinal mucosal origin.

The source was alloreactive CD4+ T cells from a mixed lymphocyte reaction culture, collected before intestinal transplant. Explained via the paper, the cell subset or site label denotes: CFSE-low proliferating T cells sorted from roughly 6-day pre-transplant mixed lymphocyte reaction (GvH or HvG direction). The sequence was collected from a human patient who received an intestinal transplant. Rearrangement joined TRBV4-2 to TRBJ2-7, and 8 bases in between align with TRBD1. DNA sequence: TGTGCCAGCAGCTTTGAACAGGGGGGTTGGAGGGAGCAGTACTTC. Translated, it gives CASSFEQGGWREQYF.